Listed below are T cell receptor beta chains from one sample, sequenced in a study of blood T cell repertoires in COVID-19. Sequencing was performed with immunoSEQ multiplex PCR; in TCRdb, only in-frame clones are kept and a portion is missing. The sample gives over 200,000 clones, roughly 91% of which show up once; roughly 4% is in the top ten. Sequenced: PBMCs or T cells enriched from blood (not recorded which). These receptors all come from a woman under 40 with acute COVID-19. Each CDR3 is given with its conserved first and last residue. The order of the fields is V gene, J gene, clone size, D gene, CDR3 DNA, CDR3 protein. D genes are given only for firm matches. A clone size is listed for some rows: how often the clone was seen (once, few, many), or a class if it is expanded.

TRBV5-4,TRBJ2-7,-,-,TGTGCCAGCAGCTCGCCTCGGGACAACTCCTACGAGCAGTACTTC,CASSSPRDNSYEQYF
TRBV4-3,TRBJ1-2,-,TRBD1,TGCGCCAGCAGCCAGGTTAGGACAGGCTTTAACTATGGCTACACCTTC,CASSQVRTGFNYGYTF
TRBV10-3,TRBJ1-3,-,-,TGTGCCATCAGTGAGAGGCAGGGCTCTGGAAACACCATATATTTT,CAISERQGSGNTIYF
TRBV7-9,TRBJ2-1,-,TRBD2,TGTGCCAGCAGCTTAGGCGCGGGGGGAAGGAATGAGCAGTTCTTC,CASSLGAGGRNEQFF
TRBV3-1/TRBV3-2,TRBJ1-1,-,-,TGTGCCAGCAGCCAAGTTTCCGGGGGGCTCGCTGAAGCTTTCTTT,CASSQVSGGLAEAFF
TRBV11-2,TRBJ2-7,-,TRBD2,TGTGCCAGCAGCCCCCTGCTAGGACTAGTTAAGGTCCCTTCCTACGAGCAGTACTTC,CASSPLLGLVKVPSYEQYF
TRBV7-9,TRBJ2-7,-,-,TGTGCCAGCAGCTTTCCGGCAGGGGCCTACGAGCAGTACTTC,CASSFPAGAYEQYF
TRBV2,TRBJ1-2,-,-,TGTGCCAGCGGCCAGGAATCTAACTATGGCTACACCTTC,CASGQESNYGYTF
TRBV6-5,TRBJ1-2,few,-,TGTGCCAGCAGTTACCCGGGCGGGTTTGGAGGCTACACCTTC,CASSYPGGFGGYTF
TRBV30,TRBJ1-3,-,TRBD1,TGTGCCTGGAACACAGGGGATGGAAACACCATATATTTT,CAWNTGDGNTIYF
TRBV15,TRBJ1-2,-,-,TGTGCCACTCTGGGCCCGGGGGATTATGGCTACACCTTC,CATLGPGDYGYTF
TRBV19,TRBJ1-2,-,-,TGTGCCAGTAGTATAGACGCGGGAATTGGTGGCTACACCTTC,CASSIDAGIGGYTF